This TCR beta chain was profiled in a study of blood T cell repertoires in COVID-19. Authors' data handling: Counts of nucleated cells, estimated from reference gene primer amplification, were obtained. TCRdb's copy holds only in-frame clones and misses some; the assay was immunoSEQ multiplex PCR. V, J and clone size were drawn from that table, and D and trimming were deduced from the DNA. The data contain around 460,000 clones, 85% to 90% of them singletons. CDR1 and CDR2 (germline): SGHVS, FNYEAQ. V trimming: 3 bases; J trimming: 0 bases; junction bases outside the gene matches: 4. The CDR3 sequence is 15 residues long.

The chain combines TRBV7-6 with TRBJ2-7; 8 bases agree with TRBD1. This receptor was obtained from a man between 18 and 35 years old with COVID-19, enrolled during active disease. The sequencing sample was made of peripheral blood. CDR3 protein: CASSFGTGPSYEQYF. The CDR3 bases are TGTGCCAGCAGCTTCGGGACAGGTCCCTCCTACGAGCAGTACTTC. Filled out from reference TRBV7-6 and TRBJ2-7, the complete variable domain reads GAGVSQSPRYKVTKRGQDVALRCDPISGHVSLYWYRQALGQGPEFLTYFNYEAQQDKSGLPNDRFSAERPEGSISTLTIQRTEQRDSAMYRCASSFGTGPSYEQYFGPGTRLTVT.